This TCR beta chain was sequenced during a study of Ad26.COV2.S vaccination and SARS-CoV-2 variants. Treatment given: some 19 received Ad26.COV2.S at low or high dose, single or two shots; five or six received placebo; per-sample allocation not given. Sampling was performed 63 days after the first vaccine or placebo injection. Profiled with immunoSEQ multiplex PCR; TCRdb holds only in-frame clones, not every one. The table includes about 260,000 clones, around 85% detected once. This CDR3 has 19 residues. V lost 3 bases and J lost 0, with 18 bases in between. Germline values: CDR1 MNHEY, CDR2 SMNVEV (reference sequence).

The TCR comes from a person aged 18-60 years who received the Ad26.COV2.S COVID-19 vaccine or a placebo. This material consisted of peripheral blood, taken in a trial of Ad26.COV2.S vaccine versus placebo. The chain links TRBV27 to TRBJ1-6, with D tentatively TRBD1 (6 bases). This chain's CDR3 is CASSFSTGLTSSYNSPLHF. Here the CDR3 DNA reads TGTGCCAGCAGTTTTTCGACAGGTCTAACGAGCTCCTATAATTCACCCCTCCACTTT.